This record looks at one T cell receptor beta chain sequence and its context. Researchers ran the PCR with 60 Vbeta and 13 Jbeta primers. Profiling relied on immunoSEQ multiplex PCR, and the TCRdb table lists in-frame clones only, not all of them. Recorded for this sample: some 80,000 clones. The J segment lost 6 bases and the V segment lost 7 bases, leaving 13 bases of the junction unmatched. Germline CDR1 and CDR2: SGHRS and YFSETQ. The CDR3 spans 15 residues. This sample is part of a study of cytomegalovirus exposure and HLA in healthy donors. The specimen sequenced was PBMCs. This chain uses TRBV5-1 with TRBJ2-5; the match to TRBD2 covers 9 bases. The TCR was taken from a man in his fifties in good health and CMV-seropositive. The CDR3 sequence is CASASGLAGVQTQYF. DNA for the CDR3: TGCGCCAGCGCATCCGGCTTAGCGGGGGTTCAGACCCAGTACTTC.